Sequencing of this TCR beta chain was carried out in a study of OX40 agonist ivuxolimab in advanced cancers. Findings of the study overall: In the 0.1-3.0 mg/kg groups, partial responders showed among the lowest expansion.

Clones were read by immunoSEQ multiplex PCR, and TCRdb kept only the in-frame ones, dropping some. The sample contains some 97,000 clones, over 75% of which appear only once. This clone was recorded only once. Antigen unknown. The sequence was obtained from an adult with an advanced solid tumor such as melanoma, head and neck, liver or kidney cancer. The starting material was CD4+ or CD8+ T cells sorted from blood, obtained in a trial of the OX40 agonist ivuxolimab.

This chain's CDR3 is CATSRGFSGNTIYF. For the CDR3, the DNA is TGTGCCACCAGCAGAGGTTTTTCTGGAAACACCATATATTTT. The rearrangement joins TRBV15 to TRBJ1-3, with unresolved D. Per germline, CDR1 LNHNV and CDR2 YYDKDF (reference sequence). This CDR3 has 14 residues. Trimming left V 1 base short and J 1 base short, with 5 bases between.